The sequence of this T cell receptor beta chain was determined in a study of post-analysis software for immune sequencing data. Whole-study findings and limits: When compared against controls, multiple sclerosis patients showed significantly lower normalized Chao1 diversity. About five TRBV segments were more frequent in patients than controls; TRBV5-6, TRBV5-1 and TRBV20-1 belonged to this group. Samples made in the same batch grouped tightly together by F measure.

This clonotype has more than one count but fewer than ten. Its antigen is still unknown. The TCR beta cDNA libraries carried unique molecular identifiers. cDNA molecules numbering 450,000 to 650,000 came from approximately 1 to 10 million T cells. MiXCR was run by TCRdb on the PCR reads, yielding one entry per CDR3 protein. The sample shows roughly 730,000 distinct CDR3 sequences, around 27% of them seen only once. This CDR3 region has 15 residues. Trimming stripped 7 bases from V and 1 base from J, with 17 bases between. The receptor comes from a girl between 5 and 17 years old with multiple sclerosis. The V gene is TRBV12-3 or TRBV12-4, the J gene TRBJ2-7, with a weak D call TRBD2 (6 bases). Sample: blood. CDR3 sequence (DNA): TGTGCCAGCAACCCATGGGGGGTAGGGTCCTACGAGCAGTACTTC. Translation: CASNPWGVGSYEQYF.